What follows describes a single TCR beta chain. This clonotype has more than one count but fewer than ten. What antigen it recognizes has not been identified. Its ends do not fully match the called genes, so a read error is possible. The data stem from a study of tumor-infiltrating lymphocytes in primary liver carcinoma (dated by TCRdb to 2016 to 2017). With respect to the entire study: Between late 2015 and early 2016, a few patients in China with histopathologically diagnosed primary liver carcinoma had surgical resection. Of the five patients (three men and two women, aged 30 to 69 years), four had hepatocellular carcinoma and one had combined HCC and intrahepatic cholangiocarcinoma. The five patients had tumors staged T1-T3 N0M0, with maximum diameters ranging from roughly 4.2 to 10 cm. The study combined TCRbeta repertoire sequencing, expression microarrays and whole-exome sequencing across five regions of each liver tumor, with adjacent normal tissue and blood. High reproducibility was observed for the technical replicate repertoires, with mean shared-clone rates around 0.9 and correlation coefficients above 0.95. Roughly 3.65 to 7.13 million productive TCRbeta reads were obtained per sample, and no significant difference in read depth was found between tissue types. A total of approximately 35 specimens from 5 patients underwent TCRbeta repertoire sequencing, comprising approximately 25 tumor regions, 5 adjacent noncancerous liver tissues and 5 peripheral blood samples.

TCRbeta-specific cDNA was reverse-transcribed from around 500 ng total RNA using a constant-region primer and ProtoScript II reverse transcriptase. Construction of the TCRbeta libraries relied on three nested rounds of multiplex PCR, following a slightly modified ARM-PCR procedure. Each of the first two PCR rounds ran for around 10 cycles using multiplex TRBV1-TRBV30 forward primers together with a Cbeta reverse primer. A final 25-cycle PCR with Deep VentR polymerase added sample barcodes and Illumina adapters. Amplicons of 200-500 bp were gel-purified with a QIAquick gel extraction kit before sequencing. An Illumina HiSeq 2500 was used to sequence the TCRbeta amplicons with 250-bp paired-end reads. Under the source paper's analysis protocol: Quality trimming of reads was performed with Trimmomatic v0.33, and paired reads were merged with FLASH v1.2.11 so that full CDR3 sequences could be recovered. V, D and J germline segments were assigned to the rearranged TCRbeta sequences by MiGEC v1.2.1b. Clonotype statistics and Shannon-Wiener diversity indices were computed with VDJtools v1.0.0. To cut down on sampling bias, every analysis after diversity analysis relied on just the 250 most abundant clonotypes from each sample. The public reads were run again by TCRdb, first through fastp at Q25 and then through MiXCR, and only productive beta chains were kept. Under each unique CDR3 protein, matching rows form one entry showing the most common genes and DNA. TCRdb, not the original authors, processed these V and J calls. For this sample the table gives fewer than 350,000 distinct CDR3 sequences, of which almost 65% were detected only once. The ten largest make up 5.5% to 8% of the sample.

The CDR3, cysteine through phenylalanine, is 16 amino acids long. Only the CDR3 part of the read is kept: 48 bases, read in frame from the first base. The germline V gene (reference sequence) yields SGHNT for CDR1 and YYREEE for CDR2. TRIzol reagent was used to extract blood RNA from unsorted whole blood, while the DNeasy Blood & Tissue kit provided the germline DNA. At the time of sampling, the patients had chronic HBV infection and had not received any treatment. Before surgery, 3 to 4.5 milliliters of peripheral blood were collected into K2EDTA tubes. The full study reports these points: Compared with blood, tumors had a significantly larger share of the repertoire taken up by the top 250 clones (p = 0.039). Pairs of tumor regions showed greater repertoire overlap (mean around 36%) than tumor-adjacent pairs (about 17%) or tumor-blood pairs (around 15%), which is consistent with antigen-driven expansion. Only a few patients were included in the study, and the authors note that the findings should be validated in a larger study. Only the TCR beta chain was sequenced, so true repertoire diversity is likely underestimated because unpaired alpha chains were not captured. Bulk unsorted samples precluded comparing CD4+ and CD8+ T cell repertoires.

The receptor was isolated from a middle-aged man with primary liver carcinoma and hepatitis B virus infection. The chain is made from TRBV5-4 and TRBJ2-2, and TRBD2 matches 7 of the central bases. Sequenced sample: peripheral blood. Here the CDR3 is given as CVSSTGTIPNTGELFF. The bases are TGTGTCAGCAGCACTGGGACTATCCCTAACACCGGGGAGCTGTTTTTT. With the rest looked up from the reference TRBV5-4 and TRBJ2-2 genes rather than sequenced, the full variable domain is ETGVTQSPTHLIKTRGQQVTLRCSSQSGHNTVSWYQQALGQGPQFIFQYYREEENGRGNFPPRFSGLQFPNYSSELNVNALELDDSALYLCVSSTGTIPNTGELFFGEGSRLTVL.